Shown below are 27 T cell receptor beta chains from a single sample sequenced in a study of T cells in Graves' hyperthyroidism and ophthalmopathy. Amplification yielded TCR beta CDR3 regions, with RNA transcripts as the source. The study used the HTBI primer set for a first-round RT-PCR of the TCR CDR3. TCRdb re-derived calls from the multiplex PCR reads in MiXCR, one entry per CDR3 protein. The sample lists 250,000 to 300,000 distinct CDR3 sequences, nearly 15% occurring once. Source material: blood. Source of these receptors: a woman between 45 and 65 years old with Graves' hyperthyroidism that later progressed to Graves' ophthalmopathy.

In this sample, this clonotype turned up many times. This rearrangement joins TRBV28 to TRBJ2-7; D may be TRBD1 (5 bases). The germline V gene encodes CDR1 MDHEN and CDR2 SYDVKM. Trimming pared 4 bases from V and 2 bases from J, leaving 9 bases between. The CDR3 sequence is 13 residues long. DNA of the CDR3: TGTGCCAGCAGTTCCGGACAAACCTACGAGCAGTACTTC. Residues: CASSSGQTYEQYF.

V gene TRBV20-1 combines with J gene TRBJ2-2; D gene unclear. With 6 bases removed from V and 5 bases from J, the gap between germline ends came to 13 bases. This CDR3 comprises 13 residues. Germline assignment: CDR1 DFQATT and CDR2 SNEGSKA (reference sequence). This CDR3 is CSAPGLSTGELFF. CDR3 sequence (DNA): TGCAGTGCCCCGGGTTTATCAACCGGGGAGCTGTTTTTT.

The chain is built from TRBV9 and TRBJ1-1, with D perhaps TRBD1 (6 bases). CDR3 size: 15 residues. Germline CDR1 and CDR2: SGDLS and YYNGEE. Trimming took off 1 base at V and 6 bases at J, with 16 bases between the two ends. CDR3 nucleotides: TGTGCCAGCAGCGTAAGCAGTGACAGGTGGGCTGAAGCTTTCTTT. The encoded protein is CASSVSSDRWAEAFF.

This clonotype came up many times. DNA for the CDR3: TGTGCCAGCAGCGATAGCGGAACGGTGGGGGAGCAGTACTTC. Protein sequence: CASSDSGTVGEQYF. The rearrangement uses TRBV12-3 or TRBV12-4 and TRBJ2-7; a possible D gene is TRBD2 (6 bases). V lost 6 bases and J lost 7, with 19 bases in between. This CDR3 comprises 14 residues.

This clonotype was observed a handful of times. The gene calls are TRBV29-1 and TRBJ1-2; no clear D. Germline V CDR1 and CDR2: SQVTM, ANQGSEA. The CDR3 consists of 12 residues. Trimming removed 1 base from V and 5 bases from J, with 8 bases in between. This chain's CDR3 is CSVEGRGYGYTF. The CDR3 nucleotides are TGCAGCGTTGAAGGCCGGGGATATGGCTACACCTTC.

This clonotype was recorded many times. This chain links TRBV28 with TRBJ2-7, with a possible D match to TRBD1 (7 bases). The germline CDR1 and CDR2 sequences are MDHEN and SYDVKM. The CDR3 is 14 residues long. Trimming took off 6 bases at V and 11 bases at J, with 23 bases between the two ends. The CDR3 DNA reads as TGTGCCAGCAGGCAAGAACGTCAGGGGGGCAGCGAGTACTTC. Translating it yields CASRQERQGGSEYF.

The sample holds a few counts of this clonotype. Written as DNA, the CDR3 is TGTGCCAGCAGCCCGACGGTCCATAGCAATCAGCCCCAGCATTTT. Translated: CASSPTVHSNQPQHF. V is TRBV4-2 and J is TRBJ1-5; D call uncertain. This CDR3 spans 15 amino acids. Trimming removed 4 bases at V and 0 bases at J, with 10 bases between. The germline V gene encodes CDR1 LGHNA and CDR2 YNFKEQ.

This clonotype was found a few times. A much larger clone is a single base away; this may be a read error. The J gene is TRBJ2-1, the V gene TRBV18; D may match TRBD1 or TRBD2 (6 bases each). Germline CDR1 is KGHSH and CDR2 is LQKENI. The CDR3 is 17 residues long. CDR3 DNA sequence: TGTGCCAGCTCACCGTCCTTTGAGGGGGGTCCCTACAATGAGCGGTTCTTC. Amino acid sequence: CASSPSFEGGPYNERFF.

This clonotype occurred once. A much bigger clone sits one base away, suggesting this may be a read error. The J gene is TRBJ2-1, the V gene TRBV20-1; 8 bases are a match to TRBD2. Germline assignment: CDR1 DFQATT and CDR2 SNEGSKA (reference sequence). The CDR3 contains 14 residues. CDR3 loop: CSAHPWTSLNKQFF. DNA of the CDR3: TGCAGTGCTCACCCTTGGACTAGCCTCAATAAGCAGTTCTTC.

This rearrangement joins TRBV20-1 to TRBJ1-2; the match to TRBD1 covers 8 bases. This CDR3 is built from 16 residues. Germline assignment: CDR1 DFQATT and CDR2 SNEGSKA (reference sequence). V shed 2 bases, J shed 7 bases, and the junction held 15 bases outside the gene matches. CDR3 loop: CSARSQGALKSGGYTF. DNA of the CDR3: TGCAGTGCTAGAAGTCAGGGGGCCCTTAAGAGTGGTGGCTACACCTTC.

This clonotype was recorded at least ten times. The chain carries TRBV2 and TRBJ1-2; D not certain. Germline values: CDR1 SNHLY, CDR2 FYNNEI. V was trimmed by 1 base and J by 1 base, leaving 7 bases between them. The CDR3 spans 14 residues. Written as DNA, the CDR3 is TGTGCCAGCAGTGAAGGGCAGCTTAACTATGGCTACACCTTC. Amino acids: CASSEGQLNYGYTF.

The chain couples TRBV9 to TRBJ2-3; 8 bases agree with TRBD2. Losses at the gene ends were 3 bases for V and 4 bases for J; bases not matched to a gene: 10. CDR1 is SGDLS and CDR2 is YYNGEE in the germline V gene. This CDR3 is built from 16 residues. DNA of the CDR3: TGTGCCAGCAGCGCCCAAGCGGGAGAGGGAGCAGATACGCAGTATTTT. It is translated as CASSAQAGEGADTQYF.

V usage is TRBV5-1 and J usage is TRBJ2-5; 8 bases line up with TRBD2. Germline CDR1 SGHRS, CDR2 YFSETQ. After removal of 1 base from V and 0 bases from J, the junction contained 2 bases not matched to a gene. The CDR3 loop spans 15 amino acids. The CDR3: CASSLIAGHQETQYF. The CDR3 nucleotides are TGCGCCAGCAGCTTGATAGCGGGGCACCAAGAGACCCAGTACTTC.

This clonotype was detected ten times or more. The rearrangement joins TRBV7-9 to TRBJ1-1; no reliable D call. The CDR3 sequence is 12 residues long. V shed 4 bases and J shed 5 bases, with 8 bases lying between them. Per the germline V gene, CDR1 is SEHNR and CDR2 is FQNEAQ (reference sequence). The CDR3 spells CASSSADTEAFF. CDR3 nucleotide sequence: TGTGCCAGCAGCTCCGCGGATACTGAAGCTTTCTTT.

This clonotype has more than one count but fewer than ten. The V call is TRBV2, the J call TRBJ1-1; maybe TRBD1 (6 bases). CDR3 size: 11 residues. Germline V gives CDR1 SNHLY, CDR2 FYNNEI. Written as DNA, the CDR3 is TGTGTCTGCAGTGATGGGGGGGCAGCTTTCTTT. Its translation is CVCSDGGAAFF. Using reference TRBV2 and TRBJ1-1 for the parts outside the CDR3, the full variable domain is EPEVTQTPSHQVTQMGQEVILRCVPISNHLYFYWYRQILGQKVEFLVSFYNNEISEKSEIFDDQFSVERPDGSNFTLKIRSTKLEDSAMYFCVCSDGGAAFFGQGTRLTVV.

This clonotype was counted ten times or more. V and J are TRBV7-3 and TRBJ2-1, with a possible D match to TRBD1 (6 bases). V was trimmed by 3 bases and J by 7 bases, leaving 16 bases between them. The CDR3 runs 15 residues. Germline V lookup: CDR1 SGHTA, CDR2 FQGTGA. For the CDR3, the DNA is TGTGCCAGCAGCTTGATTAGGGGGAGCGCGAATGAGCAGTTCTTC. The encoded protein is CASSLIRGSANEQFF.

This clonotype was observed at least ten times. The chain recombines TRBV6-1 with TRBJ2-7, with TRBD2 matching 7 bases. J was trimmed by 5 bases and V by 6 bases; bases with no gene match: 10. Germline V CDR1 and CDR2: MNHNS, SASEGT. The length of the CDR3 is 14 residues. CDR3 amino acids: CASSPDTSDDEQYF. CDR3 nucleotide sequence: TGTGCCAGCAGCCCAGACACTAGCGACGACGAGCAGTACTTC.

In regard to this clonotype: Possible read error: a much larger clone is one base away. The chain couples TRBV29-1 to TRBJ2-7; no reliable D call. The CDR3 sequence is 11 residues long. Trimming cost V 7 bases and J 3 bases, with 10 bases left between them. CDR1 is SQVTM and CDR2 is ANQGSEA in the germline V gene. CDR3 sequence reads: CSAVTNYEQYF. The CDR3 nucleotides read TGCAGCGCTGTGACCAACTACGAGCAGTACTTC.

Regarding this clonotype: A read error may explain this, as a much larger clone is one base away. J is TRBJ2-3 and V is TRBV5-1, with D possibly being TRBD2 (6 bases). Trimming pared 3 bases from V and 0 bases from J, leaving 11 bases between. The CDR3 spans 15 residues. Germline V gene sequence: CDR1 SGHRS, CDR2 YFSETQ. The CDR3 spells CASSSGGMSTDTQYF. For the CDR3, the DNA is TGCGCCAGCAGCTCGGGCGGGATGAGCACAGATACGCAGTATTTT.

The V and J genes are TRBV6-5 and TRBJ1-3; D gene unclear. The germline V gene encodes CDR1 MNHEY and CDR2 SVGAGI. Trimming cost V 2 bases and J 0 bases, with 14 bases left between them. The CDR3 runs to 17 residues. CDR3 in DNA: TGTGCCAGCAGTTACACCCGGCTGACTTCCTCTGGAAACACCATATATTTT. Residues: CASSYTRLTSSGNTIYF.

Many counts were recorded for this clonotype. The chain has TRBV24-1 and TRBJ1-5; D ambiguous. Germline V CDR1 and CDR2: KGHDR, SFDVKD. This CDR3 is built from 14 residues. Deletions cut 6 bases from V and 6 bases from J, with 14 bases between. DNA for the CDR3: TGTGCCACCAGTAAGACGGGGATCGGTCAGCCCCAGCATTTT. Translation: CATSKTGIGQPQHF.

Many counts were recorded for this clonotype. The rearrangement links TRBV18 to TRBJ2-2; D gene unclear. The V and J ends lost 1 base and 7 bases respectively, with 7 bases between them. Germline assignment: CDR1 KGHSH and CDR2 LQKENI. The CDR3 consists of 13 residues. CDR3 in amino acids: CASSPQNVGELFF. The CDR3 DNA sequence: TGTGCCAGCTCACCACAGAATGTCGGGGAGCTGTTTTTT.

V gene TRBV19 combines with J gene TRBJ2-1; D remains unclear. This CDR3 spans 11 amino acids. CDR1 is LNHDA and CDR2 is SQIVND in the germline V gene (reference sequence). V was cut by 4 bases and J by 11 bases, with 9 bases left in between. The DNA for the CDR3 is TGTGCCAGTAGTACCCGCTGGAAGCAGTTCTTC. Amino acids: CASSTRWKQFF.

The rearrangement links TRBV12-3 or TRBV12-4 to TRBJ2-3; no reliable D call. Trimming removed 0 bases from V and 5 bases from J, with 6 bases in between. The CDR3 is 13 residues long. CDR3 sequence (DNA): TGTGCCAGCAGTTTAGCCTATGGAGATACGCAGTATTTT. It codes for CASSLAYGDTQYF.

This sequence joins TRBV6-5 and TRBJ2-5, with a weak D call TRBD1 (5 bases). The V and J ends lost 0 bases and 5 bases respectively, with 10 bases between them. The CDR3 is made up of 14 amino acids. Germline V lookup: CDR1 MNHEY, CDR2 SVGAGI. The CDR3 loop reads CASSYSSRGETQYF. The CDR3 DNA reads TGTGCCAGCAGTTACTCCTCTAGGGGCGAGACCCAGTACTTC.

This clonotype was seen at least ten times. This chain uses TRBV12-3 or TRBV12-4 with TRBJ2-1, with D perhaps TRBD1 (5 bases). V lost 4 bases and J 4 bases, leaving 17 bases between the germline ends. The CDR3 is 16 residues long. CDR3 sequence reads: CASSSLLGALYNEQFF. CDR3 bases: TGTGCCAGCAGTTCCCTCCTTGGGGCCCTATACAATGAGCAGTTCTTC.

The gene calls are TRBV5-6 and TRBJ1-6; 9 bases line up with TRBD1. CDR1 SGHDT and CDR2 YYEEEE come from the germline V gene. V shed 4 bases and J 7 bases; nucleotides not matched to a gene: 9. This CDR3 spans 16 amino acids. The CDR3 sequence: CASSPLRQGVNSPLHF. CDR3 nucleotide sequence: TGTGCCAGCAGCCCTCTGCGACAGGGGGTGAATTCACCCCTCCACTTT.